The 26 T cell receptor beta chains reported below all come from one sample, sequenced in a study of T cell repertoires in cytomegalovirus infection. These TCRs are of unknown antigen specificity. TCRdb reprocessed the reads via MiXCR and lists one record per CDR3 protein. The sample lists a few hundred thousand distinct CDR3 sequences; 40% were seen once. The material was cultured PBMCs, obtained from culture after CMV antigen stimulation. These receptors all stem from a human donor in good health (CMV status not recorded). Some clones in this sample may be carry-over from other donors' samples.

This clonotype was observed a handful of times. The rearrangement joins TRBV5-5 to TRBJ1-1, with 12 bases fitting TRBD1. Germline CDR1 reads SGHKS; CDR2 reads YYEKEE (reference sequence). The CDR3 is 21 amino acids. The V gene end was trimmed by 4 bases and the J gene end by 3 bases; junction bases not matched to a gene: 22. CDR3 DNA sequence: TGTGCCAGCAGCGGACGGGGACAGGGGGCTGATTTGATTTATTTGGACACTGAAGCTTTCTTT. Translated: CASSGRGQGADLIYLDTEAFF.

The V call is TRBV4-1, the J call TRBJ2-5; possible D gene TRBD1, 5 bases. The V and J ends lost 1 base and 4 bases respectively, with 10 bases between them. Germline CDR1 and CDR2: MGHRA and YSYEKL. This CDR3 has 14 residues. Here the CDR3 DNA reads TGCGCCAGCAGCCAAGTGGATAGGGGAGAGACCCAGTACTTC. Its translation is CASSQVDRGETQYF.

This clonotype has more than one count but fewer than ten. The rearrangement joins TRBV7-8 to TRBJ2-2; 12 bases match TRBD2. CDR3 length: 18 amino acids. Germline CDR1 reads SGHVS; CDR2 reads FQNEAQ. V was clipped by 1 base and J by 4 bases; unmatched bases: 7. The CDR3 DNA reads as TGTGCCAGCAGCTTAGACCTACTAGCGGGAGGACTCACCGGGGAGCTGTTTTTT. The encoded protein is CASSLDLLAGGLTGELFF.

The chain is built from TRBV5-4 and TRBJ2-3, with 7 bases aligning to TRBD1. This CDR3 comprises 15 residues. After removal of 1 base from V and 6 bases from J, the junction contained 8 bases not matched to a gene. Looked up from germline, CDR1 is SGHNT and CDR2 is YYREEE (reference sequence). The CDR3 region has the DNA TGTGCCAGCAGCTTGAGGGGGCTAGTACCGGATACGCAGTATTTT. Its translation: CASSLRGLVPDTQYF.

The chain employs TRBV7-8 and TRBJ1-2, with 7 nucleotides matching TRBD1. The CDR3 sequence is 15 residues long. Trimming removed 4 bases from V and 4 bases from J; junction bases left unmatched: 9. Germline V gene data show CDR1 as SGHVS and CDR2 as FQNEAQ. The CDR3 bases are TGTGCCAGCAGCTCCAGGGACAGCGAGGGCTATGGCTACACCTTC. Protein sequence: CASSSRDSEGYGYTF.

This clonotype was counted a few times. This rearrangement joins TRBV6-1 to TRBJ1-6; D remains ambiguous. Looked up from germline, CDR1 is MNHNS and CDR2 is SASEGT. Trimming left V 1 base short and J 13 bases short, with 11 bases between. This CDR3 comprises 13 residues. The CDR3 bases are TGTGCCAGCAGTGAAGACACTCTAGAGCCCCTCCACTTT. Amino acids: CASSEDTLEPLHF.

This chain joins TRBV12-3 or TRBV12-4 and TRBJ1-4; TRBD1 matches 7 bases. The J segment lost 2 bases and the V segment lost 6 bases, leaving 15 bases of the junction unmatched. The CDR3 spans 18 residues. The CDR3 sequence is CASSFGGQILGTNEKLFF. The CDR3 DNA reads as TGTGCCAGCAGCTTCGGGGGACAGATCCTTGGCACTAATGAAAAACTGTTTTTT.

The CDR3 here is CASSRGTSGYEQYF. The CDR3 nucleotides read TGTGCCAGCAGTAGGGGGACTAGCGGCTACGAGCAGTACTTC. The chain is built from TRBV27 and TRBJ2-7, with TRBD2 matching 11 bases. The J segment lost 3 bases and the V segment lost 5 bases, leaving 3 bases of the junction unmatched. This CDR3 is 14 amino acids long. Germline-derived CDR1 and CDR2 are MNHEY and SMNVEV (reference sequence).

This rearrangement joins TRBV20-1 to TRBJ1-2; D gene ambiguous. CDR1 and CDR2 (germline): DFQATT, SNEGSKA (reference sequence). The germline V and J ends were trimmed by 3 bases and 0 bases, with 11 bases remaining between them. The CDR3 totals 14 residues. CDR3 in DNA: TGCAGTGCTAGTGATACAGAACCTAACTATGGCTACACCTTC. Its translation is CSASDTEPNYGYTF.

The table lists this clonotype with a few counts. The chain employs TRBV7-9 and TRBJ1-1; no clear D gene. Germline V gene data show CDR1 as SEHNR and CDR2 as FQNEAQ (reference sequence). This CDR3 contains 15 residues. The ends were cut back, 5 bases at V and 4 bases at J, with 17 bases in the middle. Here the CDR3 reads CASSRQSRVSTEAFF. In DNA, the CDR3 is TGTGCCAGCAGCCGTCAATCGAGAGTCAGCACTGAAGCTTTCTTT.

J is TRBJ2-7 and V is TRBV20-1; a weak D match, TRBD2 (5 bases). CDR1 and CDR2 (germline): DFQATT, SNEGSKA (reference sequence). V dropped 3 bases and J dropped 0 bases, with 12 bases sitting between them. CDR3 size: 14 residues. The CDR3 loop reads CSARAWESSYEQYF. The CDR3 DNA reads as TGCAGTGCTAGGGCTTGGGAGAGCTCCTACGAGCAGTACTTC.

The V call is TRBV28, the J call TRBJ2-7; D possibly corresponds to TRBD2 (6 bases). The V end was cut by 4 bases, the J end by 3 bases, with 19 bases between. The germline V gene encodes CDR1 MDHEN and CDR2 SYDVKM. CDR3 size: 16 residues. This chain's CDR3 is CASSSLPGVLSYEQYF. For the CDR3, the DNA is TGTGCCAGCAGTTCACTCCCGGGGGTTTTGAGCTACGAGCAGTACTTC.

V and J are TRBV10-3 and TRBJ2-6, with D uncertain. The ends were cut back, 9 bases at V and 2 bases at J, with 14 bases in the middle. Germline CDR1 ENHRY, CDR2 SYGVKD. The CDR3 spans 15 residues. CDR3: CAITAQATGANVLTF. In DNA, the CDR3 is TGTGCCATTACAGCCCAGGCCACTGGGGCCAACGTCCTGACTTTC.

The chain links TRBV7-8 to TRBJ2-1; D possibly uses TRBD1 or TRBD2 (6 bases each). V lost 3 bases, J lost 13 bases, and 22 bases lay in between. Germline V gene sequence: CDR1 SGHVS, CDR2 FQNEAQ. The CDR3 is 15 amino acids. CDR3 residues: CASSFPRGLNAPQFF. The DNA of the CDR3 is TGTGCCAGCAGCTTCCCCAGGGGACTTAACGCGCCCCAGTTCTTC.

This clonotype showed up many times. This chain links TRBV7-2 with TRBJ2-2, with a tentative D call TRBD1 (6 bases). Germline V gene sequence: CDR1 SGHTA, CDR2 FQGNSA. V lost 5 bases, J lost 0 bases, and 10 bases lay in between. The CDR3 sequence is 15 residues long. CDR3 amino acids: CASSTTGPNTGELFF. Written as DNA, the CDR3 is TGTGCCAGCAGCACTACAGGGCCGAACACCGGGGAGCTGTTTTTT.

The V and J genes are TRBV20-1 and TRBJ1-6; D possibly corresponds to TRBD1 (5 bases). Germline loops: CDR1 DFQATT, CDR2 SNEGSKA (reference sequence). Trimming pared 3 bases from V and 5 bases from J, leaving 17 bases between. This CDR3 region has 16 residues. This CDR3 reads CSASPGVGQDNSPLHF. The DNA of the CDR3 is TGCAGTGCTAGTCCCGGGGTGGGGCAAGATAATTCACCCCTCCACTTT.

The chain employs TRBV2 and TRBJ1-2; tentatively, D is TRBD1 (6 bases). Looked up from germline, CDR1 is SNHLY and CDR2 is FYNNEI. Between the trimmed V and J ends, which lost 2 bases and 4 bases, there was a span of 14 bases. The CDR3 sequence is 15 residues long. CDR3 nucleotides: TGTGCCAGCAGTGAACAGGGTGGGGGCCTCTATGGCTACACCTTC. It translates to CASSEQGGGLYGYTF.

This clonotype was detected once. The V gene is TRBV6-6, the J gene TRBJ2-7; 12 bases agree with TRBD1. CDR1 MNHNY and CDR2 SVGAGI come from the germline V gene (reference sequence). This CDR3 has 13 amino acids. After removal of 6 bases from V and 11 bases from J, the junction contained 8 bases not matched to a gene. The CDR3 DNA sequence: TGTGCCAGCAGCCGGGACAGGGGGCTATTTGAGTACTTC. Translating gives CASSRDRGLFEYF.

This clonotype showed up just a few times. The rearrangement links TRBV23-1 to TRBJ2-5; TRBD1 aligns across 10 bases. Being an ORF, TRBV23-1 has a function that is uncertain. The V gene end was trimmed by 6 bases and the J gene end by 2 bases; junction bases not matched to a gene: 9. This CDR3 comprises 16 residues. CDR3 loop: CASSLPRDRGQETQYF. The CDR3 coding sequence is TGCGCCAGCAGCTTACCCCGGGACAGGGGTCAAGAGACCCAGTACTTC.

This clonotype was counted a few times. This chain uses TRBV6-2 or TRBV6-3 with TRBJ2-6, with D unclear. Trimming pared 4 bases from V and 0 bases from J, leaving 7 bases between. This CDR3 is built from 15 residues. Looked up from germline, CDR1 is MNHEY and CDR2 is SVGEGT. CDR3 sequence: CASSSQSSGANVLTF. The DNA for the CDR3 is TGTGCCAGCAGTTCGCAGAGCTCTGGGGCCAACGTCCTGACTTTC.

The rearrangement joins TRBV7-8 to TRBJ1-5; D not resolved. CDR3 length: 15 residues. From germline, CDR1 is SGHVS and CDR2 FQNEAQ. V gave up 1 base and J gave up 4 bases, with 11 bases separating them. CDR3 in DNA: TGTGCCAGCAGCTTAGTCGCCCCGATTAATCAGCCCCAGCATTTT. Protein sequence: CASSLVAPINQPQHF. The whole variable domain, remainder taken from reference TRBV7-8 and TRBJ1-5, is GAGVSQSPRYKVAKRGQDVALRCDPISGHVSLFWYQQALGQGPEFLTYFQNEAQLDKSGLPSDRFFAERPEGSVSTLKIQRTQQEDSAVYLCASSLVAPINQPQHFGDGTRLSIL.

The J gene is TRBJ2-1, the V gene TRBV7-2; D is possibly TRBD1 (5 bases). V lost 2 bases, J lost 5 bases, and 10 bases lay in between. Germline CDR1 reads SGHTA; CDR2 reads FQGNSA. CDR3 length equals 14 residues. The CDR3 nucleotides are TGTGCCAGCAGCTTACTGGACAAGCACAATGAGCAGTTCTTC. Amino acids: CASSLLDKHNEQFF.

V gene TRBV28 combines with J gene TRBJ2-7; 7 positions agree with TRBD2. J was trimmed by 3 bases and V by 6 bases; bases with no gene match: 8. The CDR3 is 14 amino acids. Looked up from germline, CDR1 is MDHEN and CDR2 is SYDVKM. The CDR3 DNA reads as TGTGCCAGCAGGCTCTGGGGGGGGGACTACGAGCAGTACTTC. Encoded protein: CASRLWGGDYEQYF.

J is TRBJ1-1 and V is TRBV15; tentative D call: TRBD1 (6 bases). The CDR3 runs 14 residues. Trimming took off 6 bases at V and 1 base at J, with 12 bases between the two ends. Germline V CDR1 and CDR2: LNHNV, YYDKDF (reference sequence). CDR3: CATRGPGQNTEAFF. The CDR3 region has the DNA TGTGCCACCAGAGGCCCGGGACAGAACACTGAAGCTTTCTTT.

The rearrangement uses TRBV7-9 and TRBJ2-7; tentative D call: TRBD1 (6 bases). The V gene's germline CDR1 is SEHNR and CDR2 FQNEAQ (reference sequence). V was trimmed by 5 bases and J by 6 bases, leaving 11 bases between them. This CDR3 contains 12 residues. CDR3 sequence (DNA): TGTGCCAGCAGCCCCACAGGGTTCGAGCAGTACTTC. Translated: CASSPTGFEQYF.

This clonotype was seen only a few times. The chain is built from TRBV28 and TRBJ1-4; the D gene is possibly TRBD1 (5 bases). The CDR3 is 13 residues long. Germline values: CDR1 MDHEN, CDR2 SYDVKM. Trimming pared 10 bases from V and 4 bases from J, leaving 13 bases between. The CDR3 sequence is CATQGRYNEKLFF. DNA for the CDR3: TGTGCCACCCAGGGACGGTATAATGAAAAACTGTTTTTT.